At least ten counts were recorded for the clone carrying this TCR beta chain. This record comes from a study of early T cells in non-severe SARS-CoV-2 infection. Study-level background: Unsorted whole-blood RNA was sequenced in bulk, leaving chains unpaired.

V was cut by 5 bases and J by 1 base, with 8 bases left in between. CDR1 is MNHEY and CDR2 is SMNVEV in the germline V gene (reference sequence). CDR3 length equals 14 residues. Researchers tagged individual cDNA molecules with unique molecular identifiers. MiXCR, run by TCRdb on the 5' RACE reads, gives a single entry per CDR3 protein. The sample holds 35,000 to 45,000 distinct CDR3 sequences, approximately 5.1% seen once. The chain combines TRBV27 with TRBJ2-2; no clear D gene. Source: whole blood, taken at baseline. This receptor was obtained from an adult who was a healthcare worker with PCR-confirmed SARS-CoV-2 infection or an uninfected control (not recorded which). This chain's CDR3 is CASSANRNTGELFF. As DNA, the CDR3 is TGTGCCAGCAGTGCTAACAGGAACACCGGGGAGCTGTTTTTT.